A selection of T cell receptor beta chains follows, all from one sample in a study of cytomegalovirus exposure and HLA in healthy donors. TCRdb's table, derived via immunoSEQ multiplex PCR, lists solely in-frame clones and lacks some. This table holds about 72,000 clones, 70% to 90% found once. The specimen sequenced was PBMCs. The source of these receptors is a human donor in good health. CDR3s include the opening cysteine and the closing phenylalanine or tryptophan. The D gene is left open where the match is weak. A row's size may be missing; if present it is once, few, many or a size class.

v_gene,j_gene,len,abundance,d_gene,CDR3nt,CDR3aa
TRBV6-1,TRBJ1-5,14,once,.,TGTGCCAGCTCCCGACAGGTCGCAAATCAGCCCCAGCATTTT,CASSRQVANQPQHF
TRBV6-1,TRBJ2-2,15,.,TRBD1,TGTGCCAGCAGTACCGGGACAGGACGAACCGGGGAGCTGTTTTTT,CASSTGTGRTGELFF
TRBV5-4,TRBJ1-4,16,.,TRBD1,TGTGCCAGCAGCGAAAGCCGGGACAGGTCTAATGAAAAACTGTTTTTT,CASSESRDRSNEKLFF
TRBV2,TRBJ1-5,14,.,TRBD1,TGTGCCAGCAGTTCCGACAGGGGTAGTCAGCCCCAGCATTTT,CASSSDRGSQPQHF
TRBV7-2,TRBJ2-5,14,.,TRBD2,TGTGCCAGCAGCACGAGCGGGGGGGCATATGAGCAGTACTTC,CASSTSGGAYEQYF
TRBV5-1,TRBJ2-1,15,.,TRBD2,TGCGCCAGCGAGCTGGGCGGCGGGGGGCGGAATGAGCAGTTCTTC,CASELGGGGRNEQFF
TRBV4-3,TRBJ1-3,17,few,.,TGCGCCAGCAGCCAAGATGCCGGTACAGGGAGTGGAAACACCATATATTTT,CASSQDAGTGSGNTIYF
TRBV19,TRBJ2-3,16,.,.,TGTGCCAGTAGTAAGGGGTCGCGGCTAGAGACAGATACGCAGTATTTT,CASSKGSRLETDTQYF
TRBV6-5,TRBJ1-1,15,few,.,TGTGCCAGCAGGCGGGACGCCGCCTTGAACACTGAAGCTTTCTTT,CASRRDAALNTEAFF
TRBV4-1,TRBJ1-6,15,.,.,TGCGCCAGCAGCCAAGATCAGGGAAGGGATTCACCCCTCCACTTT,CASSQDQGRDSPLHF
TRBV10-1,TRBJ2-7,16,.,.,TGCGCCAGCAGTGAGTTAACAGGGAAAGCGGTGGGCAAGCAGTACTTC,CASSELTGKAVGKQYF
TRBV7-3,TRBJ2-5,18,.,TRBD2,TGTGCCAGCAGCTTAGGCCCTCTGGGGAGCGGGGGGTTGGAGACCCAGTACTTC,CASSLGPLGSGGLETQYF
TRBV5-6,TRBJ2-1,15,.,.,TGTGCCAGCAGCTTCCGGGCCCCGGGGGTCAATGAGCAGTTCTTC,CASSFRAPGVNEQFF
TRBV25-1,TRBJ2-3,13,.,.,.,CASILAGGDTQYF
TRBV18,TRBJ2-5,17,.,TRBD2,TGTGCCAGCTCACCACCGGCTAGCGGGGGGGCTGCTAAGACCCAGTACTTC,CASSPPASGGAAKTQYF
TRBV29-1,TRBJ1-1,11,.,.,TGCAGCGTTTCAAGAGGCACTGAAGCTTTCTTT,CSVSRGTEAFF
TRBV19,TRBJ2-1,14,once,TRBD2,TGTGCCAGTAGTCCGGGGGGGGGCTACAATGAGCAGTTCTTC,CASSPGGGYNEQFF
TRBV15,TRBJ1-2,16,.,.,TGTGCCACCAGCAGAACCTCAGGGGCCCCTAACTATGGCTACACCTTC,CATSRTSGAPNYGYTF
TRBV7-2,TRBJ2-2,16,.,TRBD2,TGTGCCAGCAGCTTATGGGGGATAGCGGGGGCCGGGGAGCTGTTTTTT,CASSLWGIAGAGELFF
TRBV19,TRBJ2-7,12,.,.,TGTGCCAGTAGTGCGGAGGGTGACGAGCAGTACTTC,CASSAEGDEQYF
TRBV6-5,TRBJ2-2,15,.,.,TGTGCCAGCAGTTACTCGCAGGGGTCTGGCGGGGAGCTGTTTTTT,CASSYSQGSGGELFF
TRBV4-1,TRBJ1-5,17,.,.,TGCGCCAGCAGCCAAGAAAGATCGTCCAGGGGCAATCAGCCCCAGCATTTT,CASSQERSSRGNQPQHF
TRBV9,TRBJ1-3,15,.,TRBD1,TGTGCCAGCAGCCCCAGACAGGGTTCCGGAAACACCATATATTTT,CASSPRQGSGNTIYF
TRBV5-1,TRBJ2-5,15,.,TRBD1,TGCGCCAGCAGCTTGGAGGACAGGGTCTTTGAGACCCAGTACTTC,CASSLEDRVFETQYF
TRBV5-4,TRBJ2-1,15,.,.,TGTGCCAGCAGCGGACCAGGGGCAGTCTACAATGAGCAGTTCTTC,CASSGPGAVYNEQFF
TRBV4-1,TRBJ2-1,16,once,TRBD1,TGCGCCAGCAGCCAAGATGTGGGACAGGTTTACAATGAGCAGTTCTTC,CASSQDVGQVYNEQFF
TRBV10-2,TRBJ1-2,15,.,.,TGCGCCAGCAGTGAAGACGTCGGGGTGAGCTATGGCTACACCTTC,CASSEDVGVSYGYTF
TRBV6-6,TRBJ1-6,13,.,.,TGTGCCACTCCGGGGGTGGGTAATTCACCCCTCCACTTT,CATPGVGNSPLHF
TRBV30,TRBJ1-2,9,.,.,TGTGCCTCAAATGTGGGCTACACCTTC,CASNVGYTF